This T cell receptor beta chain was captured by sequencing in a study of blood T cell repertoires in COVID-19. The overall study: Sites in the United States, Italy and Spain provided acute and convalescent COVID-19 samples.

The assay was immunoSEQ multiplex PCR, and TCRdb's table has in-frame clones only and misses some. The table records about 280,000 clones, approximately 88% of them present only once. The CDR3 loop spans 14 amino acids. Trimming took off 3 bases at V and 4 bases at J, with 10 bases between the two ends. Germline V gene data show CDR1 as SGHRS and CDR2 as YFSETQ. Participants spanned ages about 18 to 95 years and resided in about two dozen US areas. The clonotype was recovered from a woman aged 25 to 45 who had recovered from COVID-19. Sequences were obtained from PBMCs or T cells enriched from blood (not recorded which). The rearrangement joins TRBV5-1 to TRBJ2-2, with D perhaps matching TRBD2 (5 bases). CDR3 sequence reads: CASSSEGITGELFF. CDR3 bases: TGCGCCAGCAGCTCAGAGGGAATCACCGGGGAGCTGTTTTTT.